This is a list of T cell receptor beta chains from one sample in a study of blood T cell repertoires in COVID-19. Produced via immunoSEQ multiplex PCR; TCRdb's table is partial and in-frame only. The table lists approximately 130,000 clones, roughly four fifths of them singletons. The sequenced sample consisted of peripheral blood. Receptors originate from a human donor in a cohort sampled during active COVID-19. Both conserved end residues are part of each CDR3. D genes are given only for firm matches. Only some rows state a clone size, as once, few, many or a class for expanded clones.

DNA: TGTGCCAGCAGCTTAGAAGTATTTAGCTCCTACAATGAGCAGTTCTTC
CDR3: CASSLEVFSSYNEQFF
V: TRBV7-9
size: once
length: 16
J: TRBJ2-1
D: NA

DNA: TGCGCCAGCACCGAAGGTCAGGGCCCGAGCAATCAGCCCCAGCATTTT
CDR3: CASTEGQGPSNQPQHF
V: TRBV10-2
size: NA
length: 16
J: TRBJ1-5
D: NA

DNA: TGTGCCAGCAGCAAACTAGCGGGGGGGCCAGATACGCAGTATTTT
CDR3: CASSKLAGGPDTQYF
V: TRBV6-2/TRBV6-3
size: NA
length: 15
J: TRBJ2-3
D: TRBD2

DNA: TGCGCCAGCAGCCCTGGACTAGCGACGAGCACAGATACGCAGTATTTT
CDR3: CASSPGLATSTDTQYF
V: TRBV5-1
size: NA
length: 16
J: TRBJ2-3
D: TRBD2

DNA: TGTGCCAGCGTGCTAGGAGAGACCCAGTACTTC
CDR3: CASVLGETQYF
V: TRBV2
size: few
length: 11
J: TRBJ2-5
D: NA

DNA: TGTGCTAGTGCCCCACGTAGCGGGGGGGCTCTAAAGAATGGGCCAGATACGCAGTATTTT
CDR3: CASAPRSGGALKNGPDTQYF
V: TRBV12-5
size: NA
length: 20
J: TRBJ2-3
D: TRBD2

DNA: TGTGCCAGCAGTATGATAGCGGGGGGCGGCGGGGAGCTGTTTTTT
CDR3: CASSMIAGGGGELFF
V: TRBV27
size: NA
length: 15
J: TRBJ2-2
D: TRBD2

DNA: TGTGCCAGCAGCTTAGCAGCGGGGGGCGGCGATGAGCAGTTCTTC
CDR3: CASSLAAGGGDEQFF
V: TRBV7-2
size: NA
length: 15
J: TRBJ2-1
D: TRBD2

DNA: TGTGCCAGCAGCCCAAGGACTAGCGGATACAATGAGCAGTTCTTC
CDR3: CASSPRTSGYNEQFF
V: TRBV14
size: NA
length: 15
J: TRBJ2-1
D: TRBD2

DNA: TGTGCCAGCAGCGACCCCTCGTTGACAGGGTTTAGCAATCAGCCCCAGCATTTT
CDR3: CASSDPSLTGFSNQPQHF
V: TRBV2
size: NA
length: 18
J: TRBJ1-5
D: TRBD1

DNA: TGTGCCAGCAGCCTACAGGGGTTGAGCACTGAAGCTTTCTTT
CDR3: CASSLQGLSTEAFF
V: TRBV14
size: NA
length: 14
J: TRBJ1-1
D: TRBD1

DNA: TGTGCCAGCAGCCAAGACTGGGGCAGGGACTATGGCTACACCTTC
CDR3: CASSQDWGRDYGYTF
V: TRBV3-1/TRBV3-2
size: NA
length: 15
J: TRBJ1-2
D: NA

DNA: TGTGCCAGCAGCGTAGAAAGACAGGGGATCTACAATGAGCAGTTCTTC
CDR3: CASSVERQGIYNEQFF
V: TRBV11-2
size: NA
length: 16
J: TRBJ2-1
D: TRBD1

DNA: TGTGCCAGCAGCCGTAGCGGGGGGGGGTACAATGAGCAGTTCTTC
CDR3: CASSRSGGGYNEQFF
V: TRBV3-1/TRBV3-2
size: NA
length: 15
J: TRBJ2-1
D: TRBD2

DNA: TGTGCCAGCAGTTCCCGACAGGCGAGCTCCTACGAGCAGTACTTC
CDR3: CASSSRQASSYEQYF
V: TRBV27
size: NA
length: 15
J: TRBJ2-7
D: NA

DNA: TGCGCCACCCAGGGGATTCCGGGCACAGATACGCAGTATTTT
CDR3: CATQGIPGTDTQYF
V: TRBV5-1
size: NA
length: 14
J: TRBJ2-3
D: NA